This TCR beta chain was identified in a study of somatic mutations in cytotoxic T cells in rheumatoid arthritis. Separation of CD4+ and CD8+ cells was performed by positive magnetic bead selection, and purity was verified by flow cytometry. Points from the study as a whole: In rheumatoid arthritis patients, unlike healthy controls, CD8+ clonality rose with age.

Regarding this clone: Its cognate antigen is unknown.

Assay used: immunoSEQ multiplex PCR; TCRdb lists only in-frame clones, some missing. The data show 9,400 or so clones, roughly 75% seen once. V gave up 4 bases and J gave up 3 bases; unmatched junction bases: 5. The CDR3 has 14 amino acids. Germline CDR1 MNHEY, CDR2 SVGAGI. Sequences were obtained from CD8+ T cells sorted from blood. This TCR was recovered from a woman aged 50 to 65 in good health. The V and J genes are TRBV6-5 and TRBJ2-7, with TRBD1 identical over 8 bases. The CDR3: CASSSGGSLYEQYF. The CDR3 coding sequence is TGTGCCAGCAGTTCAGGGGGCTCACTCTACGAGCAGTACTTC.